This T cell receptor (beta chain) was identified during a study of T cells in Graves' hyperthyroidism and ophthalmopathy. V dropped 1 base and J dropped 0 bases, with 4 bases sitting between them. The CDR3 has 14 amino acids. Germline loops: CDR1 GTSNPN, CDR2 SVGIG (reference sequence). The source material, RNA transcripts, was used to amplify TCR beta CDR3 regions. TCR CDR3 regions were first amplified by RT-PCR with HTBI primers. Each CDR3 protein gets one entry after TCRdb re-called the multiplex PCR reads with MiXCR. The repertoire holds roughly 290,000 distinct CDR3 sequences, with over 15% as singletons. Clinical symptoms, serum thyroxine, TRAb, thyroid ultrasound and orbital computed tomography established diagnosis. The authors took PBMCs from 8 to 10 ml fresh peripheral blood. This clonotype has more than one count but fewer than ten.

Sequencing was done on a sample of blood. The chain recombines TRBV30 with TRBJ2-6; D unclear. The receptor was isolated from a woman aged 55-75 years with Graves' ophthalmopathy. CDR3 in DNA: TGTGCCTGGAGTGACGGCTCTGGGGCCAACGTCCTGACTTTC. This encodes CAWSDGSGANVLTF.